The clone carrying this T cell receptor beta chain has just a few counts. This entry belongs to a study of T-cell reconstitution after alpha-beta-depleted transplantation in children. Unique molecular identifiers were built into the TCRbeta library. TCRdb reprocessed the PCR reads via MiXCR and lists one record per CDR3 protein. The top ten hold less than 5% of the sample, which has more than 550,000 distinct CDR3 sequences, approximately 10% seen once. The V segment lost 2 bases and the J segment 7 bases; nucleotides outside the gene matches: 5. Germline CDR1 DFQATT, CDR2 SNEGSKA (reference sequence). The CDR3 has 14 amino acids.

The V gene is TRBV20-1, the J gene TRBJ2-1; 10 bases agree with TRBD2. The clonotype was recovered from a human donor who donated a stem cell graft to a child with acute myeloid leukemia. Here the sequenced sample was PBMCs from the stem cell graft donor, taken from the stem cell graft. The CDR3 loop reads CSARQLAGVNEQFF. The CDR3 DNA is TGCAGTGCTAGACAGCTAGCGGGAGTGAATGAGCAGTTCTTC.